This TCR beta chain was identified during a study of CD8 T cells in Susac syndrome. Germline lookup yields CDR1 MNHEY and CDR2 SVGAGI. The length of the CDR3 is 16 residues. V was clipped by 5 bases and J by 4 bases, with 20 bases between them. Concerning this clonotype: Antigen unknown.

Study-wide results and caveats: Clonal expansion was missing from Susac syndrome CD4+ T cell repertoires.

Reverse transcription of about 0.45 to 1 ug RNA used random hexamers. TCRdb re-analysed the immunoSEQ multiplex PCR reads in MiXCR, keeping a single row per CDR3 protein. The sample lists some 180,000 distinct CDR3 sequences, 85% to 95% occurring once. Bulk CD8+ and CD4+ cells came from magnetic negative isolation; CD8+ TEMRA by FACS. The receptor was derived from a human donor with Susac syndrome. Sequences were obtained from CD4+ T cells from PBMCs. V gene TRBV6-5 combines with J gene TRBJ1-2; D ambiguous. Here the CDR3 reads CASSPSDVPFGYGYTF. Written as DNA, the CDR3 is TGTGCCAGCAGTCCCTCGGACGTTCCCTTTGGCTATGGCTACACCTTC.